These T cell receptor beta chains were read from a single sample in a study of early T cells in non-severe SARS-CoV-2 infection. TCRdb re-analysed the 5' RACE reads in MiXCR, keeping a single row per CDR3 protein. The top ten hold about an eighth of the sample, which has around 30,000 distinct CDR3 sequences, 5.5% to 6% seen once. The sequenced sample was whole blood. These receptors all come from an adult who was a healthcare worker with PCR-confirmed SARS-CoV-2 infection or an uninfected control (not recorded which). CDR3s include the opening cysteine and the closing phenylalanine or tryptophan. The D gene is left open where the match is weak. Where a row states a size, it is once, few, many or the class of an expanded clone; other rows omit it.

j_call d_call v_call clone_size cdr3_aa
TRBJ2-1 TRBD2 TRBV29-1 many CSVLERGPNNEQFF
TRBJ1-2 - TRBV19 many CASSSFLVGYTF
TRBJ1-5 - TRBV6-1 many CASSEAPGQPQHF
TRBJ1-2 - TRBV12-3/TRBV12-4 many CASSWDAYGYTF
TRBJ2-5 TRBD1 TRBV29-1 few CSVEGQQETQYF
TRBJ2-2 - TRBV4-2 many CASSLDLTGELFF
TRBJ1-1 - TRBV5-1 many CASSLGGANTEAFF
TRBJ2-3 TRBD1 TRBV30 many CAWSAGGGTDTQYF
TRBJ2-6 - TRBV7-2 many CASSQTYSGANVLTF
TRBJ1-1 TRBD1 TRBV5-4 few CASSRPDRVTEAFF
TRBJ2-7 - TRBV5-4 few CASNHQSRGQGSHEQYF
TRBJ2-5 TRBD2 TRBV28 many CATRGGLEETQYF
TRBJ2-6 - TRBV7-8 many CASSHRTSGANVLTF
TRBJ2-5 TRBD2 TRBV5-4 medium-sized CASSFAGGLETQYF
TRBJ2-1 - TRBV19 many CASSFRDWNNEQFF
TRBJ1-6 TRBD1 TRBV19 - CASRDRGSPLHF
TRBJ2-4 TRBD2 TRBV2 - CASSEREGRADIQYF
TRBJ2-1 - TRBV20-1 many CSAPKSGYEQFF
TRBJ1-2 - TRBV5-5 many CASSYTGNYGYTF
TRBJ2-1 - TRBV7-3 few CASSQGRLNEQFF
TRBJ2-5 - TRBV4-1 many CASRSTGGETQYF
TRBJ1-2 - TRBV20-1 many CSGDSNYGYTF
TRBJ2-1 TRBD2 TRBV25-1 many CASITLAGGLICEQFF
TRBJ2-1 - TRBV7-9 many CASSSTGGSYNEQFF
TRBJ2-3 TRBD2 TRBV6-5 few CASSTGRHTDTQYF
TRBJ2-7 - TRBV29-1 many CSVLSSRRSSYEQYF
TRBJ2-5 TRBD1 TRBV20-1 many CSARQGQETQYF